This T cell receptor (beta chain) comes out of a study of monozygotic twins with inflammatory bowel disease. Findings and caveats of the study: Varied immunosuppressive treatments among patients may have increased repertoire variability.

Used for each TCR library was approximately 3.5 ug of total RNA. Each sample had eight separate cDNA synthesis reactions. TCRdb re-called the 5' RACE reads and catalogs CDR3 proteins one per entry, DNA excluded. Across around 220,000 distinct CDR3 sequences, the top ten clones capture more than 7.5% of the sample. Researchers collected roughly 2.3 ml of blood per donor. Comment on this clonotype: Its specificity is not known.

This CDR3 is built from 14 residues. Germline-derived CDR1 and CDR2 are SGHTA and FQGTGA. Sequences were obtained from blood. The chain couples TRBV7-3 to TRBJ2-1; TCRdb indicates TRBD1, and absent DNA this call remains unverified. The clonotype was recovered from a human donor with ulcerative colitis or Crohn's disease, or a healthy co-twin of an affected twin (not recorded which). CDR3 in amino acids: CASSWGQGVGEQFF.